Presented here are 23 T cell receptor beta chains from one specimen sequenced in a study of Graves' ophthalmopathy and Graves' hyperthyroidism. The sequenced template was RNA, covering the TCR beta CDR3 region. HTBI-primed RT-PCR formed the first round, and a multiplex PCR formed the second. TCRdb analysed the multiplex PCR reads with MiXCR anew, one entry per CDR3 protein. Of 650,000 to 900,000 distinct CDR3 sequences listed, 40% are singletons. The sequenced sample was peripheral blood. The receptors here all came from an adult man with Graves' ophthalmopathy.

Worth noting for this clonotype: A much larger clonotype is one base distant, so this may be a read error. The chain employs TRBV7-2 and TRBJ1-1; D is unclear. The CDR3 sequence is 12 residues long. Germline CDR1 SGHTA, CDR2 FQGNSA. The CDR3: CASSLAFSEALF. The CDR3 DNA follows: TGTGCCAGCAGCTTAGCATTCTCTGAAGCTCTCTTT.

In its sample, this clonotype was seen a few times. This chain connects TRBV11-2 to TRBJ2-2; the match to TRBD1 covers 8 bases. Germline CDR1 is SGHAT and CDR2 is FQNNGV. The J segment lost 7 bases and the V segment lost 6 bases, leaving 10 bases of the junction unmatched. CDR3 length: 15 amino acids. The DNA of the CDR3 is TGTGCCAGCAGTCTACGGCAGGGGGCATTCGGGGAGCTGTTTTTT. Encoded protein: CASSLRQGAFGELFF.

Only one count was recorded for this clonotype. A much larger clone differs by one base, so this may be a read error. The CDR3 bases are TGTGCCAGCACCGAGTGGCGGCTCTGGACTGAAGCTTTCTTT. It specifies CASTEWRLWTEAFF. This chain uses TRBV7-2 with TRBJ1-1; D gene unclear. V dropped 7 bases and J dropped 5 bases, with 17 bases sitting between them. This CDR3 has 14 amino acids. Germline loops: CDR1 SGHTA, CDR2 FQGNSA.

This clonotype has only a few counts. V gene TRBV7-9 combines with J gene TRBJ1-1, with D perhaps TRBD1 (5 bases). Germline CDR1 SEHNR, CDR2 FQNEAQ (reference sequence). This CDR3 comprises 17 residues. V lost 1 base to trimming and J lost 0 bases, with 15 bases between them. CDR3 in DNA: TGTGCCAGCAGCTTAGTAAGGGGTTCGGGGCTGAACACTGAAGCTTTCTTT. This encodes CASSLVRGSGLNTEAFF.

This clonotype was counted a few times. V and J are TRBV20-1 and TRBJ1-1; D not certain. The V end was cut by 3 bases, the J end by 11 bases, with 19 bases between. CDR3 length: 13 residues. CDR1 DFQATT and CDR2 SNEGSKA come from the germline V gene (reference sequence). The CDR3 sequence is CSASLGRQDAAFF. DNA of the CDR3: TGCAGTGCTAGCCTAGGACGGCAGGATGCGGCTTTCTTT.

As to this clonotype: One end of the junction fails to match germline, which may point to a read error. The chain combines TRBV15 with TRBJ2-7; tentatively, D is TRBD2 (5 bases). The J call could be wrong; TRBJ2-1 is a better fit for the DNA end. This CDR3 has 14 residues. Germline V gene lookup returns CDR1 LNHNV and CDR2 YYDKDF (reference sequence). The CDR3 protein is CASSLGSSGSEQFF. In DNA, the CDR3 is TGTGCCAGCAGCTTGGGATCCAGCGGCAGTGAGCAGTTCTTC.

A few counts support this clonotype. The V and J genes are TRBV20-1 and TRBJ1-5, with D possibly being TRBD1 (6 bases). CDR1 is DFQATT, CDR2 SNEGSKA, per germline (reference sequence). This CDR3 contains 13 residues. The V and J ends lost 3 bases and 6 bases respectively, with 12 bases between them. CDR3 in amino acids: CSASAGAPQPQHF. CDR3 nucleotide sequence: TGCAGTGCTAGCGCGGGGGCGCCTCAGCCCCAGCATTTT.

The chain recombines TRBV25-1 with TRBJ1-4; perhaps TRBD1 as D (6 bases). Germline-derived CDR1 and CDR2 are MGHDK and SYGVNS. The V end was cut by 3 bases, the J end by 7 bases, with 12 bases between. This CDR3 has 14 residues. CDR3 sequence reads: CASSDRGRSEKLFF. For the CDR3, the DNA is TGTGCCAGCAGTGACAGGGGAAGGAGTGAAAAACTGTTTTTT.

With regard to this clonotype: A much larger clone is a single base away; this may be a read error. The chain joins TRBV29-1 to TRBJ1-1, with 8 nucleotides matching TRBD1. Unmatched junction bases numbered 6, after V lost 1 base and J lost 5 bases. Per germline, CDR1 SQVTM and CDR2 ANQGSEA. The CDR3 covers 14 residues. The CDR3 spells CSVEGRGPRTEAFF. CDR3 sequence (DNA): TGCAGCGTTGAAGGCAGGGGGCCGCGGACTGAAGCTTTCTTT.

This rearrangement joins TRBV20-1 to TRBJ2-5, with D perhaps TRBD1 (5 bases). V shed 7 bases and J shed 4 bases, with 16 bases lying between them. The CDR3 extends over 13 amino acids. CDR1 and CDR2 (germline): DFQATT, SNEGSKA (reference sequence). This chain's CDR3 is CSGEGALGETQYF. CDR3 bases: TGCAGTGGCGAAGGGGCTCTGGGAGAGACCCAGTACTTC.

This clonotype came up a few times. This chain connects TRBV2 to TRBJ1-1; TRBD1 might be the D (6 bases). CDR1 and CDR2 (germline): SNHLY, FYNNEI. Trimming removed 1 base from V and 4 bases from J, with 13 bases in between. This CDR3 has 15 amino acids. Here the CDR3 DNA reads TGTGCCAGCAGTGAAGATGGCGGCAGGGGCACTGAAGCTTTCTTT. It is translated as CASSEDGGRGTEAFF. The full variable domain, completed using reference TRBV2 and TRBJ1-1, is EPEVTQTPSHQVTQMGQEVILRCVPISNHLYFYWYRQILGQKVEFLVSFYNNEISEKSEIFDDQFSVERPDGSNFTLKIRSTKLEDSAMYFCASSEDGGRGTEAFFGQGTRLTVV.

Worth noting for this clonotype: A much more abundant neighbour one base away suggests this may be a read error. The CDR3 here is CASSGLGANTEAFF. As DNA, the CDR3 is TGTGCCAGCAGTGGTTTGGGGGCGAACACTGAAGCTTTCTTT. The chain combines TRBV2 with TRBJ1-1, with D possibly matching TRBD1 (6 bases). The CDR3 length is 14 residues. V lost 4 bases, J lost 1 base, and 10 bases lay in between. Germline-derived CDR1 and CDR2 are SNHLY and FYNNEI.

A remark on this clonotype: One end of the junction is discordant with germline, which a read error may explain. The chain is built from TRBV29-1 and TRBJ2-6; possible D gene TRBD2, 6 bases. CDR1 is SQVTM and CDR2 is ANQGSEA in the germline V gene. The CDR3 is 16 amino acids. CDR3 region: CSVEGTPGTGGNVLTF. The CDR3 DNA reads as TGCAGCGTTGAAGGGACCCCTGGGACTGGGGGAAACGTCCTGACCTTC. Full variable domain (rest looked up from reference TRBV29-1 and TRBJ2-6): SAVISQKPSRDICQRGTSLTIQCQVDSQVTMMFWYRQQPGQSLTLIATANQGSEATYESGFVIDKFPISRPNLTFSTLTVSNMSPEDSSIYLCSVEGTPGTGGNVLTFGAGSRLTVL.

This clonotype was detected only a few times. CDR3 residues: CASSRDRGPGNTIYF. For the CDR3, the DNA is TGTGCCAGCAGCCGAGACAGGGGGCCTGGAAACACCATATATTTT. The rearrangement uses TRBV5-8 and TRBJ1-3, with 10 bases matching TRBD1. J lost 2 bases, V lost 4 bases, and 3 bases had no gene match. CDR1 SGHTS and CDR2 YDEGEE come from the germline V gene. This CDR3 spans 15 amino acids.

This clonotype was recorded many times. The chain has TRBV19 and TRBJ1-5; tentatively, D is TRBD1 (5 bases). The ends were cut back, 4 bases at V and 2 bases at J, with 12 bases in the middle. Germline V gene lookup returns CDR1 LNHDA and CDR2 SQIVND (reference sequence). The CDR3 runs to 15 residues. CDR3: CASSNGGRGNQPQHF. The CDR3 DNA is TGTGCCAGTAGTAATGGGGGTCGGGGCAATCAGCCCCAGCATTTT.

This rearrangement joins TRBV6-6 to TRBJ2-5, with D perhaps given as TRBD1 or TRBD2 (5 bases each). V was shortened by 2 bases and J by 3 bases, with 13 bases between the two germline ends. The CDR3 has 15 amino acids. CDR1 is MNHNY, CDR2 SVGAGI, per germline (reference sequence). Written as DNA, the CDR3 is TGTGCCAGCAGTTACGATCGGGGCTGGGAAGAGACCCAGTACTTC. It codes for CASSYDRGWEETQYF.

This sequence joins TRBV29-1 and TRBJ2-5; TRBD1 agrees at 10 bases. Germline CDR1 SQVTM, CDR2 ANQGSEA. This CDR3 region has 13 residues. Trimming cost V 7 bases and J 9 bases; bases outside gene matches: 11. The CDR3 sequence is CSAGTGVGQPQYF. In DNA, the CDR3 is TGCAGCGCAGGGACAGGGGTAGGCCAGCCCCAGTACTTC.

The CDR3 DNA sequence: TGTGCCAGCAGTTACGGGGGGGGATTCGAGCATTTT. This translates into CASSYGGGFEHF. The chain combines TRBV6-1 with TRBJ1-5; a possible D gene is TRBD1 (5 bases). Per germline, CDR1 MNHNS and CDR2 SASEGT. The CDR3 is 12 residues long. Trimming stripped 5 bases from V and 14 bases from J, with 16 bases between.

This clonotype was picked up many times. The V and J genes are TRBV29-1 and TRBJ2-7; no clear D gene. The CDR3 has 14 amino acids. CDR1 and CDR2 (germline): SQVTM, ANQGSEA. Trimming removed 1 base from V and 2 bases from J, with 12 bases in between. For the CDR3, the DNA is TGCAGCGTTGAAGCCCATGGTCTAGCCTACGAGCAGTACTTC. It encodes CSVEAHGLAYEQYF.

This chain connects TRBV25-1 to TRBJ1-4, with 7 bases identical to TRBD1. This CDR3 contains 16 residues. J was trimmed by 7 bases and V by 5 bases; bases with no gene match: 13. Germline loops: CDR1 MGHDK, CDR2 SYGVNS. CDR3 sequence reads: CASSLLTGALGEKLFF. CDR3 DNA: TGTGCCAGCAGTTTACTTACAGGGGCTTTGGGTGAAAAACTGTTTTTT.

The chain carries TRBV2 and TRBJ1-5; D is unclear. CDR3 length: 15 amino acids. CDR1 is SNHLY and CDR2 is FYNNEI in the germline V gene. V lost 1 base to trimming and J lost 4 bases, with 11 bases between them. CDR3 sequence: CASSEGAVPNQPQHF. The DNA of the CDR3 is TGTGCCAGCAGTGAAGGAGCAGTCCCTAATCAGCCCCAGCATTTT.

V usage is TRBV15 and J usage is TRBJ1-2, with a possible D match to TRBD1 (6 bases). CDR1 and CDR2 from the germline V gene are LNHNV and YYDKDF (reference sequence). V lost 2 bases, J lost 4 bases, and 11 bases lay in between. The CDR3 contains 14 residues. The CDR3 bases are TGTGCCACCAGCAGAACCAGGACAGCCTATGGCTACACCTTC. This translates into CATSRTRTAYGYTF.

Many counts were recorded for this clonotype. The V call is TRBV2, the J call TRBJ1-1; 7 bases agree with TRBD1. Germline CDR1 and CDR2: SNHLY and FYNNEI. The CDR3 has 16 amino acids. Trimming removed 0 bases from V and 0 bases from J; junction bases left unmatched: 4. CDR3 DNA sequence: TGTGCCAGCAGTGAAGCGGACGGGACAGTGAACACTGAAGCTTTCTTT. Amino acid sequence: CASSEADGTVNTEAFF.